A single sample is the source of the 32 T cell receptor beta chains below, sequenced in a study of CD8+CD57+ T cells in acquired aplastic anemia. Patients included in sequencing had previously demonstrated CD8+CD57+ cell expansion by flow cytometry. Genomic DNA provided the template from which TCR beta VDJ and CDR3 profiles were obtained. MiXCR, applied by TCRdb to the reads, yields one record per CDR3 protein. The table has approximately 190,000 distinct CDR3 sequences, around 45% seen once. Sequenced sample: sorted CD4+, CD8+, or CD8+CD57+ T cells (not recorded which) from PBMCs. The receptors come from a human donor with aplastic anemia.

This clonotype occurred many times. The J gene is TRBJ1-4, the V gene TRBV7-6; no clear D gene. The CDR3 runs to 17 residues. V was pared by 5 bases and J by 0 bases, with 16 bases between. Germline V gene lookup returns CDR1 SGHVS and CDR2 FNYEAQ. The CDR3 bases are TGTGCCAGCAGCCTCGACGGCTCCATTGCAACTAATGAAAAACTGTTTTTT. Protein sequence: CASSLDGSIATNEKLFF.

This clonotype has a handful of counts. V and J are TRBV28 and TRBJ2-7, with 10 bases identical to TRBD1. The CDR3 has 14 residues. Germline CDR1 MDHEN, CDR2 SYDVKM. The junction had 6 bases not matched to a gene; V was cut back by 7 bases and J by 3 bases. The CDR3 nucleotides are TGTGCCAGCACGGAGGGACAGGGGATCTACGAGCAGTACTTC. Its translation is CASTEGQGIYEQYF.

The CDR3 DNA follows: TGTGCCACCGCGACTAGCGGGAGGGACGAGCAGTTCTTC. Residues: CATATSGRDEQFF. The rearrangement joins TRBV10-3 to TRBJ2-1; 14 nucleotides line up with TRBD2. This CDR3 comprises 13 residues. Germline CDR1 reads ENHRY; CDR2 reads SYGVKD. The trim removed 10 bases at V and 10 bases at J, leaving 6 bases unmatched.

Ten or more counts support this clonotype. At one end, the junction sequence differs from germline, possibly due to a read error. The rearrangement joins TRBV20-1 to TRBJ2-7; D is possibly TRBD2 (6 bases). Germline loops: CDR1 DFQATT, CDR2 SNEGSKA (reference sequence). CDR3 size: 14 residues. CDR3 sequence: CSARETRGAYEQYF. The DNA for the CDR3 is TGCAGTGCTCGAGAGACTAGGGGCGCCTACGAGCAGTACTTC.

The chain is built from TRBV11-2 and TRBJ1-1; D is uncertain. CDR3 length: 16 amino acids. V lost 4 bases and J lost 0, with 15 bases in between. CDR1 is SGHAT, CDR2 FQNNGV, per germline. In DNA form, the CDR3 reads TGTGCCAGCAGCTCCCCCCGGGGTAGCATGAACACTGAAGCTTTCTTT. Translated: CASSSPRGSMNTEAFF. Supplemented by reference TRBV11-2 and TRBJ1-1, the full variable domain reads EAGVAQSPRYKIIEKRQSVAFWCNPISGHATLYWYQQILGQGPKLLIQFQNNGVVDDSQLPKDRFSAERLKGVDSTLKIQPAKLEDSAVYLCASSSPRGSMNTEAFFGQGTRLTVV.

This chain connects TRBV12-3 or TRBV12-4 to TRBJ2-3, with unresolved D. CDR3 length: 17 amino acids. V was pared by 3 bases and J by 4 bases, with 20 bases between. The CDR3 protein is CASSFRVRLSSPDTQYF. The CDR3, as DNA: TGTGCCAGCAGTTTTAGAGTTCGTTTGTCTTCCCCAGATACGCAGTATTTT.

J is TRBJ2-5 and V is TRBV20-1; no reliable D call. The J call may be faulty, since TRBJ2-7 better matches the DNA end. CDR3 length equals 12 residues. Germline assignment: CDR1 DFQATT and CDR2 SNEGSKA (reference sequence). The CDR3 nucleotides are TGCAGCTTGCAGGCTTCTCACGTCGAGCAGTACTTC. Translation: CSLQASHVEQYF.

The chain recombines TRBV7-6 with TRBJ1-1; perhaps TRBD1 as D (5 bases). V gave up 1 base and J gave up 3 bases, with 9 bases separating them. CDR1 SGHVS and CDR2 FNYEAQ come from the germline V gene. CDR3 length equals 14 residues. The CDR3 spells CASSLGQGHTEAFF. In DNA, the CDR3 is TGTGCCAGCAGCTTAGGTCAGGGCCACACTGAAGCTTTCTTT. The variable domain in full, with the rest retrieved from reference TRBV7-6 and TRBJ1-1, is GAGVSQSPRYKVTKRGQDVALRCDPISGHVSLYWYRQALGQGPEFLTYFNYEAQQDKSGLPNDRFSAERPEGSISTLTIQRTEQRDSAMYRCASSLGQGHTEAFFGQGTRLTVV.

This clonotype was seen a few times. J is TRBJ2-2 and V is TRBV7-2; D is unresolved. Trimming took 3 bases from V and 4 from J, leaving 12 bases between them. Germline V gene sequence: CDR1 SGHTA, CDR2 FQGNSA. The CDR3 runs to 15 residues. The CDR3: CASSFFRSGTGELFF. The CDR3 DNA follows: TGTGCCAGCAGCTTCTTCAGGTCAGGCACCGGGGAGCTGTTTTTT.

A single count supports this clonotype. This chain connects TRBV9 to TRBJ1-1; D remains ambiguous. The CDR3 covers 14 residues. Germline CDR1 SGDLS, CDR2 YYNGEE. V was pared by 0 bases and J by 1 base, with 7 bases between. CDR3 sequence: CASSVGPTNTEAFF. CDR3 DNA sequence: TGTGCCAGCAGCGTAGGACCCACGAACACTGAAGCTTTCTTT. Looking up the rest from reference TRBV9 and TRBJ1-1 gives the full variable domain: DSGVTQTPKHLITATGQRVTLRCSPRSGDLSVYWYQQSLDQGLQFLIQYYNGEERAKGNILERFSAQQFPDLHSELNLSSLELGDSALYFCASSVGPTNTEAFFGQGTRLTVV.

This clonotype was observed many times. The chain carries TRBV6-6 and TRBJ1-5; D gene uncertain. V was clipped by 6 bases and J by 1 base, with 10 bases between them. Looked up from germline, CDR1 is MNHNY and CDR2 is SVGAGI (reference sequence). This CDR3 contains 14 residues. CDR3 loop: CASSLALSNQPQHF. CDR3 in DNA: TGTGCCAGCAGCCTGGCTCTCAGCAATCAGCCCCAGCATTTT.

This chain links TRBV20-1 with TRBJ1-5, with no clear D. CDR1 is DFQATT and CDR2 is SNEGSKA in the germline V gene (reference sequence). V was clipped by 1 base and J by 7 bases, with 8 bases between them. CDR3 length: 12 residues. The CDR3 here is CSARVGSQPQHF. The CDR3, as DNA: TGCAGTGCTAGAGTTGGCTCCCAGCCCCAGCATTTT.

This clonotype was counted at least ten times. The V and J genes are TRBV19 and TRBJ1-1, with TRBD1 matching over 9 bases. This CDR3 comprises 12 residues. From germline, CDR1 is LNHDA and CDR2 SQIVND (reference sequence). Unmatched junction bases numbered 5, after V lost 4 bases and J lost 11 bases. The CDR3 DNA reads TGTGCCAGTAGTAAAAACAGGGGGCATGCTTTCTTT. Amino acid sequence: CASSKNRGHAFF.

Concerning this clonotype: One end of the junction does not line up with germline, which may come from a read error. The chain has TRBV7-8 and TRBJ2-7, with D possibly being TRBD2 (6 bases). Germline V gives CDR1 SGHVS, CDR2 FQNEAQ. CDR3 size: 15 residues. The CDR3: CASTWRGNPSCEQYF. The CDR3 bases are TGTGCCAGCACCTGGAGGGGTAATCCGTCCTGCGAGCAGTACTTC. The full variable domain, with the rest looked up from reference TRBV7-8 and TRBJ2-7, is GAGVSQSPRYKVAKRGQDVALRCDPISGHVSLFWYQQALGQGPEFLTYFQNEAQLDKSGLPSDRFFAERPEGSVSTLKIQRTQQEDSAVYLCASTWRGNPSCEQYFGPGTRLTVT.

This clonotype was counted between two and nine times. The chain has TRBV29-1 and TRBJ2-7; TRBD2 matches 10 bases. The germline gives CDR1 SQVTM, CDR2 ANQGSEA. The CDR3 loop spans 14 amino acids. With V trimmed by 6 bases and J by 4 bases, 9 bases remained unmatched. CDR3 in DNA: TGCAGCGTATATTCCGGGACTAGCGCGTACGAGCAGTACTTC. Protein sequence: CSVYSGTSAYEQYF.

The J gene is TRBJ1-2, the V gene TRBV29-1; D is perhaps TRBD1 (6 bases). This CDR3 has 13 amino acids. The ends were cut back, 7 bases at V and 5 bases at J, with 17 bases in the middle. Germline V gene sequence: CDR1 SQVTM, CDR2 ANQGSEA. For the CDR3, the DNA is TGCAGCGCAAGAGGGACACATGAATATGGCTACACCTTC. It translates to CSARGTHEYGYTF.

This clonotype was counted at least ten times. The chain carries TRBV10-1 and TRBJ2-7; TRBD1 or TRBD2 may be the D gene (5 bases each). V was pared by 2 bases and J by 4 bases, with 9 bases between. The CDR3 contains 13 residues. The V gene's germline CDR1 is WNHNN and CDR2 SYGVQD (reference sequence). The CDR3 DNA reads as TGCGCCAGCAGTGAGCTTGGGGGATACGAGCAGTACTTC. The encoded protein is CASSELGGYEQYF.

The rearrangement links TRBV11-2 to TRBJ2-7, with D perhaps TRBD1 or TRBD2 (6 bases each). Trimming removed 5 bases at V and 2 bases at J, with 13 bases between. There are 14 residues in the CDR3. CDR1 is SGHAT and CDR2 is FQNNGV in the germline V gene. The CDR3 loop is CASSGGTNPYEQYF. The CDR3, as DNA: TGTGCCAGCAGCGGGGGGACAAACCCCTACGAGCAGTACTTC. The full variable domain, completed using reference TRBV11-2 and TRBJ2-7, is EAGVAQSPRYKIIEKRQSVAFWCNPISGHATLYWYQQILGQGPKLLIQFQNNGVVDDSQLPKDRFSAERLKGVDSTLKIQPAKLEDSAVYLCASSGGTNPYEQYFGPGTRLTVT.

The rearrangement links TRBV12-3 or TRBV12-4 to TRBJ2-5; 11 nucleotides align to TRBD1. The J call could be wrong; TRBJ2-7 is a better fit for the DNA end. This CDR3 has 17 residues. The CDR3 region is CASSLRFWDRGVNEQYF. CDR3 coding DNA: TGTGCCAGCAGTTTAAGGTTTTGGGACAGGGGGGTGAACGAGCAGTACTTC.

This clonotype came up a few times. This may be a read error, as it is one base from a much larger clone. The rearrangement joins TRBV5-1 to TRBJ2-7; TRBD2 aligns across 7 bases. CDR3 length: 15 residues. V was clipped by 4 bases and J by 3 bases; unmatched bases: 10. Germline V gene sequence: CDR1 SGHRS, CDR2 YFSETQ. Written as DNA, the CDR3 is TGCGCCAGCAGCGCTGGGACTATCGCCTACTACGAGCAGTACTTC. Translating gives CASSAGTIAYYEQYF.

This clonotype is a singleton in its sample. The V gene is TRBV2, the J gene TRBJ1-2; D is unresolved. The germline gives CDR1 SNHLY, CDR2 FYNNEI. Trimming pared 7 bases from V and 4 bases from J, leaving 13 bases between. This CDR3 region has 13 residues. CDR3 sequence (DNA): TGTGCCAGCAAAAGCGGACGGTCCTATGGCTACACCTTC. Its protein product is CASKSGRSYGYTF.

This clonotype has ten or more counts. The rearrangement uses TRBV6-5 and TRBJ2-7; D is ambiguous. Trimming left V 0 bases short and J 3 bases short, with 6 bases between. Germline CDR1 MNHEY, CDR2 SVGAGI. This CDR3 is built from 13 residues. The DNA of the CDR3 is TGTGCCAGCAGTTACTCATATAACTACGAGCAGTACTTC. Residues: CASSYSYNYEQYF.

In this sample, this clonotype turned up many times. This chain links TRBV5-4 with TRBJ1-5, with no clear D. The germline CDR1 and CDR2 sequences are SGHNT and YYREEE (reference sequence). This CDR3 is built from 13 residues. Trimming cost V 3 bases and J 9 bases, with 13 bases left between them. The DNA of the CDR3 is TGTGCCAGCAGCTCGGACCGTGAAGGGCCCCAGCATTTT. Its protein is CASSSDREGPQHF.

The chain joins TRBV7-9 to TRBJ2-5; 10 positions match TRBD1. Germline assignment: CDR1 SEHNR and CDR2 FQNEAQ (reference sequence). The J segment lost 5 bases and the V segment lost 5 bases, leaving 8 bases of the junction unmatched. This CDR3 has 15 amino acids. The DNA of the CDR3 is TGTGCCAGCAGCCCTCCGACAGGGGGCTGGGAGACCCAGTACTTC. Translation gives CASSPPTGGWETQYF.

The table lists this clonotype with a count of one. The V call is TRBV20-1, the J call TRBJ2-2; tentative D call: TRBD1 (6 bases). This CDR3 is 14 amino acids long. The V and J ends lost 5 bases and 6 bases respectively, with 16 bases between them. Germline V gene lookup returns CDR1 DFQATT and CDR2 SNEGSKA (reference sequence). The DNA for the CDR3 is TGCAGTGCTCCCCCCCCAGGGGAGTCCGGGGAGCTGTTTTTT. It codes for CSAPPPGESGELFF.

There are a few counts of this clonotype. The V call is TRBV4-3, the J call TRBJ1-5, with D uncertain. The CDR3 runs to 15 residues. Trimming removed 0 bases from V and 2 bases from J, with 8 bases in between. Germline assignment: CDR1 LGHNA and CDR2 YSLEER. CDR3 nucleotide sequence: TGCGCCAGCAGCCAAGATTCGCAGGGCAATCAGCCCCAGCATTTT. Translation gives CASSQDSQGNQPQHF.

This clonotype was picked up one time. The chain uses TRBV20-1 and TRBJ1-2; no firm D call. Trimming removed 6 bases at V and 6 bases at J, with 17 bases between. CDR3 length: 13 residues. Germline CDR1 and CDR2: DFQATT and SNEGSKA (reference sequence). For the CDR3, the DNA is TGCAGTGCCGGATCCGGCCCTTCCGATGGCTACACCTTC. Its protein is CSAGSGPSDGYTF.

The CDR3 loop is CASTPSGRGTYNEQFF. DNA for the CDR3: TGTGCCAGTACCCCAAGCGGGAGAGGCACCTACAATGAGCAGTTCTTC. The V and J genes are TRBV19 and TRBJ2-1; 8 nucleotides agree with TRBD2. The CDR3 covers 16 residues. Germline V gives CDR1 LNHDA, CDR2 SQIVND (reference sequence). Losses at the gene ends were 7 bases for V and 2 bases for J; bases not matched to a gene: 10. The complete variable domain, with remaining parts taken from reference TRBV19 and TRBJ2-1, reads DGGITQSPKYLFRKEGQNVTLSCEQNLNHDAMYWYRQDPGQGLRLIYYSQIVNDFQKGDIAEGYSVSREKKESFPLTVTSAQKNPTAFYLCASTPSGRGTYNEQFFGPGTRLTVL.

As to this clonotype: This may be a read error: a much more frequent sequence differs by one nucleotide. This CDR3 is CASSLGGGQDTQYF. CDR3 DNA sequence: TGTGCCAGCAGCTTAGGAGGGGGCCAAGACACCCAGTACTTC. The rearrangement links TRBV11-2 to TRBJ2-5, with TRBD1 matching 7 bases. This CDR3 is 14 amino acids long. The germline CDR1 and CDR2 sequences are SGHAT and FQNNGV.

The V and J genes are TRBV5-4 and TRBJ1-4; 10 positions agree with TRBD1. This CDR3 region has 14 residues. Germline assignment: CDR1 SGHNT and CDR2 YYREEE (reference sequence). The trim removed 4 bases at V and 6 bases at J, leaving 3 bases unmatched. The DNA of the CDR3 is TGTGCCAGCAGCGTCGGGACAGGGGATGAAAAACTGTTTTTT. Protein: CASSVGTGDEKLFF.

J is TRBJ1-5 and V is TRBV6-1; a weak D match, TRBD1 (6 bases). V lost 9 bases, J lost 7 bases, and 28 bases lay in between. Germline values: CDR1 MNHNS, CDR2 SASEGT. The CDR3 covers 17 residues. The chain's CDR3 is CASASRLGTGAGQPQHF. The CDR3 DNA is TGTGCCAGTGCCTCGCGCTTAGGTACGGGGGCAGGACAGCCCCAGCATTTT.

This chain connects TRBV14 to TRBJ2-7, with D possibly TRBD2 on 5 matching bases. The germline V gene has CDR1 SGHDN and CDR2 FVKESK. The CDR3 has 12 residues. Trimming removed 2 bases at V and 7 bases at J, with 9 bases between. In DNA, the CDR3 is TGTGCCAGCAGCCAATTGAAGCGGGAGCAGTACTTC. This translates into CASSQLKREQYF.